Shown below are 17 T cell receptor beta chains from a single sample sequenced in a study of regulatory T cells in long-lasting Graves disease. As for time point: newly diagnosed GD, antithyroid drugs for less than 3 months. Making the TCR library involved RNA that had been extracted from PBMCs. Libraries of TCR beta came from iRepertoire HTBI primers plus Arm-PCR of CDR3 regions. TCRdb reprocessed the multiplex PCR reads via MiXCR and lists one record per CDR3 protein. This sample has around 250,000 distinct CDR3 sequences; approximately 16% occur once, and the top ten carry 22%. The source was peripheral blood mononuclear cells (PBMCs), collected at new diagnosis, from a patient treated with antithyroid drugs. These receptor sequences come from a female donor with Graves disease.

This clonotype was found many times. This chain joins TRBV3-1 and TRBJ2-5; TRBD2 is a possible D gene (7 bases). The CDR3 sequence is 16 residues long. Per the germline V gene, CDR1 is LGHDT and CDR2 is YNNKEL (reference sequence). With 0 bases removed from V and 5 bases from J, the gap between germline ends came to 16 bases. The chain's CDR3 is CASSQDPGLGGETQYF. CDR3 DNA sequence: TGTGCCAGCAGCCAAGATCCAGGACTAGGGGGGGAGACCCAGTACTTC.

There are many counts of this clonotype. The rearrangement uses TRBV27 and TRBJ2-3; D possibly corresponds to TRBD2 (6 bases). Trimming pared 8 bases from V and 1 base from J, leaving 16 bases between. This CDR3 spans 15 amino acids. Germline V gene sequence: CDR1 MNHEY, CDR2 SMNVEV (reference sequence). The chain's CDR3 is CASHLADLRTDTQYF. In DNA, the CDR3 is TGTGCCAGCCACTTAGCGGATCTCCGCACAGATACGCAGTATTTT.

This clonotype was recorded at least ten times. The chain carries TRBV6-1 and TRBJ2-5, with TRBD1 matching over 7 bases. Trimming took 10 bases from V and 0 from J; bases not matched to a gene: 11. There are 15 residues in the CDR3. Germline V gene lookup returns CDR1 MNHNS and CDR2 SASEGT. The CDR3 DNA is TGTGCCACTACTAGTACGGGACAGTACCAAGAGACCCAGTACTTC. Translating gives CATTSTGQYQETQYF.

The count of this clonotype is one. The chain has TRBV20-1 and TRBJ2-3, with TRBD2 matching over 10 bases. V trimming: 0 bases; J trimming: 6 bases; junction bases outside the gene matches: 6. CDR3 size: 15 residues. CDR1 DFQATT and CDR2 SNEGSKA come from the germline V gene (reference sequence). The CDR3 sequence: CSARDRSGRADTQYF. CDR3 bases: TGCAGTGCTAGAGATCGGAGCGGGAGGGCCGATACGCAGTATTTT.

This clonotype was seen ten or more times. The J gene is TRBJ2-5, the V gene TRBV20-1; D is perhaps TRBD1 or TRBD2 (5 bases each). V lost 0 bases, J lost 14 bases, and 22 bases lay in between. The CDR3 consists of 14 residues. Germline CDR1 and CDR2: DFQATT and SNEGSKA (reference sequence). DNA of the CDR3: TGCAGTGCTAGAGAACCGGGGACCCTGGAGACCCCCTACTTC. It codes for CSAREPGTLETPYF.

This clonotype was observed at least ten times. The rearrangement uses TRBV6-2 or TRBV6-3 and TRBJ2-6, with TRBD2 matching over 7 bases. The CDR3 sequence is 15 residues long. Germline V gene sequence: CDR1 MNHEY, CDR2 SVGEGT. With 5 bases clipped from V and 4 bases from J, the junction kept 5 bases outside the gene matches. CDR3 coding DNA: TGTGCCAGCAGTGAAGCGGGGCCCGGGGCCAACGTCCTGACTTTC. Translation: CASSEAGPGANVLTF.

The V and J genes are TRBV20-1 and TRBJ2-1; D remains unclear. The CDR3 is 15 amino acids. Germline V CDR1 and CDR2: DFQATT, SNEGSKA (reference sequence). Between the trimmed V and J ends, which lost 0 bases and 0 bases, there was a span of 9 bases. The DNA for the CDR3 is TGCAGTGCTAGAGATCGCCGGAGCTCCTACAATGAGCAGTTCTTC. It yields the protein CSARDRRSSYNEQFF.

This clonotype was counted at least ten times. CDR3: CATSSRRDTEAFF. The CDR3 DNA is TGTGCCACCAGCAGTCGACGGGACACTGAAGCTTTCTTT. The V gene is TRBV15, the J gene TRBJ1-1, with unresolved D. Germline-derived CDR1 and CDR2 are LNHNV and YYDKDF (reference sequence). The CDR3 totals 13 residues. The V and J ends lost 3 bases and 3 bases respectively, with 8 bases between them.

This clonotype was observed at least ten times. The chain carries TRBV7-9 and TRBJ2-7; D might be TRBD1 (6 bases). V lost 5 bases, J lost 0 bases, and 11 bases lay in between. Germline V gene sequence: CDR1 SEHNR, CDR2 FQNEAQ (reference sequence). CDR3 length: 14 residues. The CDR3 nucleotides read TGTGCCAGCAGCCCAGGGGCCCTCTCCTACGAGCAGTACTTC. As protein: CASSPGALSYEQYF. The whole variable domain, remainder taken from reference TRBV7-9 and TRBJ2-7, is DTGVSQNPRHKITKRGQNVTFRCDPISEHNRLYWYRQTLGQGPEFLTYFQNEAQLEKSRLLSDRFSAERPKGSFSTLEIQRTEQGDSAMYLCASSPGALSYEQYFGPGTRLTVT.

This clonotype was seen at least ten times. V and J are TRBV6-1 and TRBJ1-2, with D perhaps TRBD1 (6 bases). V was clipped by 1 base and J by 4 bases, with 13 bases between them. Germline CDR1 and CDR2: MNHNS and SASEGT. The CDR3 has 15 amino acids. The CDR3 is CASSEGQERIYGYTF. CDR3 nucleotide sequence: TGTGCCAGCAGTGAAGGACAGGAAAGGATCTATGGCTACACCTTC.

This clonotype was seen repeatedly, ten times or more. V and J are TRBV3-1 and TRBJ1-1; 8 bases are shared with TRBD1. V trimming: 6 bases; J trimming: 4 bases; junction bases outside the gene matches: 7. Germline CDR1 and CDR2: LGHDT and YNNKEL (reference sequence). This CDR3 comprises 14 residues. CDR3 sequence (DNA): TGTGCCAGCAGGCAGCAGGGGGCGGGCACTGAAGCTTTCTTT. Translating it yields CASRQQGAGTEAFF.

This clonotype showed up many times. This sequence joins TRBV7-2 and TRBJ1-1; no firm D call. This CDR3 has 13 residues. In germline, CDR1 is SGHTA, CDR2 FQGNSA. V lost 7 bases, J lost 0 bases, and 9 bases lay in between. The CDR3 is CASTPYMNTEAFF. DNA for the CDR3: TGTGCCAGCACCCCCTATATGAACACTGAAGCTTTCTTT.

The chain has TRBV9 and TRBJ1-1, with 7 bases matching TRBD1. The V gene's germline CDR1 is SGDLS and CDR2 YYNGEE. V dropped 0 bases and J dropped 8; count of bases not matched to a gene: 10. This CDR3 is built from 15 residues. Here the CDR3 reads CASSVEAGGLGEAFF. Written as DNA, the CDR3 is TGTGCCAGCAGCGTAGAGGCAGGGGGGTTAGGAGAAGCTTTCTTT. Variable domain in full (rest from reference TRBV9 and TRBJ1-1): DSGVTQTPKHLITATGQRVTLRCSPRSGDLSVYWYQQSLDQGLQFLIQYYNGEERAKGNILERFSAQQFPDLHSELNLSSLELGDSALYFCASSVEAGGLGEAFFGQGTRLTVV.

In this sample, this clonotype turned up a few times. The chain combines TRBV27 with TRBJ2-6, with unresolved D. The CDR3 extends over 15 amino acids. CDR1 is MNHEY, CDR2 SMNVEV, per germline (reference sequence). V gave up 3 bases and J gave up 0 bases, with 6 bases separating them. For the CDR3, the DNA is TGTGCCAGCAGTTTTGACCCCTCTGGGGCCAACGTCCTGACTTTC. Its protein is CASSFDPSGANVLTF. Filled out from reference TRBV27 and TRBJ2-6, the complete variable domain reads EAQVTQNPRYLITVTGKKLTVTCSQNMNHEYMSWYRQDPGLGLRQIYYSMNVEVTDKGDVPEGYKVSRKEKRNFPLILESPSPNQTSLYFCASSFDPSGANVLTFGAGSRLTVL.

CDR3 sequence (DNA): TGCAGCGTTGAAACCTTGGGTGGCTACACCTTC. Residues: CSVETLGGYTF. V gene TRBV29-1 combines with J gene TRBJ1-2, with D uncertain. This CDR3 has 11 amino acids. Trimming removed 2 bases at V and 7 bases at J, with 8 bases between. From germline, CDR1 is SQVTM and CDR2 ANQGSEA. Drawing the rest from reference TRBV29-1 and TRBJ1-2, the complete variable domain is SAVISQKPSRDICQRGTSLTIQCQVDSQVTMMFWYRQQPGQSLTLIATANQGSEATYESGFVIDKFPISRPNLTFSTLTVSNMSPEDSSIYLCSVETLGGYTFGSGTRLTVV.

This clonotype was detected only a few times. This chain links TRBV20-1 with TRBJ2-3; tentative D call: TRBD1 (5 bases). Germline CDR1 DFQATT, CDR2 SNEGSKA (reference sequence). CDR3 length: 16 amino acids. Trimming cost V 5 bases and J 0 bases, with 18 bases left between them. The DNA for the CDR3 is TGCAGTGCTCCCTCCACCGGACAAGCAAGCACAGATACGCAGTATTTT. Translating gives CSAPSTGQASTDTQYF.

This clonotype was seen a handful of times. Mismatch with germline at one junction end may stem from a read error. The chain recombines TRBV7-9 with TRBJ2-1; 8 bases are a match to TRBD2. The CDR3 runs to 15 residues. The germline V gene has CDR1 SEHNR and CDR2 FQNEAQ (reference sequence). The CDR3 protein is CASRRGGRTYNEQSF. The CDR3 nucleotides read TGTGCCAGCAGACGGGGGGGACGAACCTACAATGAGCAGTCCTTC.